These 16 T cell receptor beta chains share one sample of origin, sequenced in a study of T cells in Graves' hyperthyroidism and ophthalmopathy. RNA transcripts served as the template for amplifying TCR beta CDR3 regions. Primed by the HTBI set, a first-round RT-PCR was run on the TCR CDR3. Each CDR3 protein is one row after TCRdb ran MiXCR on the multiplex PCR reads. The sample consists of approximately 620,000 distinct CDR3 sequences, approximately 15% of them appearing once. The sample taken for sequencing was blood. These receptors came from a woman aged 25 to 39 with Graves' hyperthyroidism that later progressed to Graves' ophthalmopathy.

This clonotype has ten or more counts. This sequence joins TRBV7-2 and TRBJ2-7, with TRBD2 identical over 8 bases. This CDR3 is built from 14 residues. Germline CDR1 SGHTA, CDR2 FQGNSA. V lost 5 bases and J lost 1; bases outside the gene matches: 4. The CDR3 region is CASSGSGSSYEQYF. Written as DNA, the CDR3 is TGTGCCAGCAGCGGCAGCGGGAGTTCCTACGAGCAGTACTTC.

This clonotype has just a few counts. The genes are TRBV7-9 and TRBJ2-3, with 13 nucleotides matching TRBD2. CDR1 and CDR2 (germline): SEHNR, FQNEAQ (reference sequence). The CDR3 runs to 13 residues. V lost 4 bases and J lost 11; bases outside the gene matches: 3. The CDR3: CASSWTSGRRQYF. Written as DNA, the CDR3 is TGTGCCAGCAGCTGGACTAGCGGGAGAAGGCAGTATTTT.

This chain uses TRBV5-1 with TRBJ2-3, with 11 nucleotides matching TRBD2. Germline CDR1 and CDR2: SGHRS and YFSETQ. Germline trimming cut 0 bases from V and 4 bases from J; bases unmatched to any gene: 4. This CDR3 region has 16 residues. The CDR3 nucleotides read TGCGCCAGCAGCTTGGGGATAGCGGGAGGGCCAGATACGCAGTATTTT. Translated: CASSLGIAGGPDTQYF.

This clonotype showed up just a few times. The chain joins TRBV3-1 to TRBJ2-7; 7 nucleotides match TRBD2. Per the germline V gene, CDR1 is LGHDT and CDR2 is YNNKEL (reference sequence). The CDR3 loop spans 16 amino acids. With V trimmed by 3 bases and J by 2 bases, 10 bases remained unmatched. Here the CDR3 DNA reads TGTGCCAGCAGCCAGGGTAGCGGGTCCGGAACCTACGAGCAGTACTTC. Protein: CASSQGSGSGTYEQYF.

Comment on this clonotype: Possible read error: a much larger clone is one base away. V is TRBV6-1 and J is TRBJ2-2, with D possibly matching TRBD2 (5 bases). The CDR3 contains 14 residues. Germline values: CDR1 MNHNS, CDR2 SASEGT. The chain's CDR3 is CASRSWAGTEELFF. The CDR3 DNA is TGTGCCAGCAGGAGCTGGGCGGGCACCGAGGAGCTGTTTTTT.

This clonotype was picked up a small number of times. This chain joins TRBV3-1 and TRBJ2-3, with D hard to call. Trimming stripped 3 bases from V and 4 bases from J, with 8 bases between. The CDR3 length is 13 residues. Germline V CDR1 and CDR2: LGHDT, YNNKEL (reference sequence). CDR3 sequence: CASSHGGSDTQYF. In nucleotides, the CDR3 is TGTGCCAGCAGCCACGGCGGATCAGATACGCAGTATTTT.

This clonotype was observed at least ten times. CDR3 nucleotides: TGTGCCAGCAGTTTGGGGTGGGGGACTCAGGGGGGCTACAATGAGCAGTTCTTC. Amino acid sequence: CASSLGWGTQGGYNEQFF. The rearrangement joins TRBV28 to TRBJ2-1, with a possible D match to TRBD1 (7 bases). Per germline, CDR1 MDHEN and CDR2 SYDVKM. Deletions cut 3 bases from V and 3 bases from J, with 21 bases between. CDR3 length: 18 amino acids.

This clonotype was seen many times. The chain combines TRBV3-1 with TRBJ1-5; D ambiguous. The CDR3 runs to 13 residues. With 4 bases removed from V and 5 bases from J, the gap between germline ends came to 9 bases. CDR1 LGHDT and CDR2 YNNKEL come from the germline V gene (reference sequence). The CDR3 nucleotides read TGTGCCAGCAGCCCGCCGGGCGATCAGCCCCAGCATTTT. It yields the protein CASSPPGDQPQHF.

To note about this clonotype: A much bigger clone sits one base away, suggesting this may be a read error. The rearrangement joins TRBV3-1 to TRBJ2-7; D remains unclear. Gene TRBJ2-1 matches the end of the DNA better, so the J call may be wrong. The CDR3 covers 12 residues. Germline CDR1 LGHDT, CDR2 YNNKEL (reference sequence). For the CDR3, the DNA is TGTGCCAGCAGCCAACGGACCTACGAGCAGTTCTTC. Its protein is CASSQRTYEQFF.

This clonotype has ten or more counts. The V gene is TRBV30, the J gene TRBJ1-1, with D possibly matching TRBD1 (5 bases). V lost 8 bases and J lost 2, with 15 bases in between. The CDR3 covers 13 residues. The germline V gene encodes CDR1 GTSNPN and CDR2 SVGIG (reference sequence). CDR3 bases: TGTGCCGGAAAAAGGGACTCAAACACTGAAGCTTTCTTT. This gives the protein CAGKRDSNTEAFF.

This clonotype was seen repeatedly, ten times or more. The chain employs TRBV12-3 or TRBV12-4 and TRBJ2-5; D call uncertain. This CDR3 contains 13 residues. V dropped 3 bases and J dropped 7 bases, with 12 bases sitting between them. The CDR3 DNA reads TGTGCCAGCAGTTTGACTCTTGGAAGGACCCAGTACTTC. This sequence encodes CASSLTLGRTQYF.

Details on this clonotype: A much larger clone lies a single base off, so this may be a read error. The chain uses TRBV28 and TRBJ1-5, with D unresolved. CDR1 and CDR2 from the germline V gene are MDHEN and SYDVKM. The CDR3 extends over 15 amino acids. Trimming took 5 bases from V and 3 from J, leaving 14 bases between them. This chain's CDR3 is CASSTRRGSNQPQHF. CDR3 coding DNA: TGTGCCAGCAGTACGAGACGGGGTTCCAATCAGCCCCAGCATTTT.

This clonotype was seen more than once but under ten times. The V and J genes are TRBV20-1 and TRBJ2-2, with D unresolved. Deletions cut 1 base from V and 6 bases from J, with 6 bases between. CDR1 is DFQATT and CDR2 is SNEGSKA in the germline V gene (reference sequence). This CDR3 is built from 12 residues. Here the CDR3 DNA reads TGCAGTGCTAGAGCGCTTGCCGGGGAGCTGTTTTTT. It specifies CSARALAGELFF.

In its sample, this clonotype was seen once. The CDR3 loop reads CASSFNGQGQFSYEQYF. CDR3 coding DNA: TGCGCCAGCAGCTTCAACGGACAGGGGCAATTCTCCTACGAGCAGTACTTC. The chain joins TRBV5-1 to TRBJ2-7, with TRBD1 matching over 9 bases. The CDR3 spans 17 residues. V lost 2 bases, J lost 0 bases, and 9 bases stayed unmatched. CDR1 is SGHRS, CDR2 YFSETQ, per germline.

J is TRBJ2-7 and V is TRBV28; TRBD1 matches 7 bases. V gave up 5 bases and J gave up 6 bases; unmatched junction bases: 22. The CDR3 has 18 amino acids. The germline gives CDR1 MDHEN, CDR2 SYDVKM. This CDR3 reads CASSSPGQRAPRISEQYF. The CDR3 DNA is TGTGCCAGCAGTAGTCCGGGACAGAGGGCCCCAAGGATCTCCGAGCAGTACTTC. Variable domain in full (rest from reference TRBV28 and TRBJ2-7): DVKVTQSSRYLVKRTGEKVFLECVQDMDHENMFWYRQDPGLGLRLIYFSYDVKMKEKGDIPEGYSVSREKKERFSLILESASTNQTSMYLCASSSPGQRAPRISEQYFGPGTRLTVT.

This clonotype has a count of ten or more. The V call is TRBV3-1, the J call TRBJ2-7, with 7 bases that match TRBD2. This CDR3 is 14 amino acids long. Germline CDR1 and CDR2: LGHDT and YNNKEL (reference sequence). The J segment lost 0 bases and the V segment lost 3 bases, leaving 2 bases of the junction unmatched. The CDR3: CASSQWDYSYEQYF. CDR3 sequence (DNA): TGTGCCAGCAGCCAGTGGGACTACTCCTACGAGCAGTACTTC.